This T cell receptor (beta chain) was sequenced during a study of shared clonotypes between healthy human individuals. Study results and limitations: Blood was the only sampled material, and tissue repertoires likely differ.

A remark on this clone: The target antigen is unknown.

All the donors were Caucasian adults who lived in Nashville, Tennessee. The protocol was immunoSEQ multiplex PCR, while the TCRdb copy is restricted to in-frame clones and leaves out a portion. This sample carries 2 million to 2.5 million clones, 93% of them seen once, and the ten largest clones take approximately 0.36%. Germline V gene lookup returns CDR1 ENHRY and CDR2 SYGVKD. The CDR3 loop spans 14 amino acids. Trimming removed 5 bases from V and 4 bases from J; junction bases left unmatched: 5. Sequenced: naive CD4+ T cells from PBMCs. This sample's subset: CD45RA+ positively selected. The chain carries TRBV10-3 and TRBJ2-7; 10 bases line up with TRBD1. This clonotype was obtained from a man aged 18 to 29 in good health. Some clones in this sample may be carry-over from other donors' samples. CDR3 nucleotides: TGTGCCATCAGTCAGGGACAGGGGCTATACGAGCAGTACTTC. Translated, it gives CAISQGQGLYEQYF.